This T cell receptor (beta chain) comes out of a study of control samples from healthy donors and cancer patients. Germline V CDR1 and CDR2: LNHDA, SQIVND (reference sequence). The CDR3 runs 15 residues. V lost 5 bases and J 0 bases, leaving 11 bases between the germline ends. This clone was seen more than once but under ten times. Using immunoSEQ multiplex PCR, the repertoire was profiled, and TCRdb retains in-frame clones only, with some absent. The table has under 65,000 clones, about nine tenths seen once. This TCR came from a woman aged 45-65 years with colorectal cancer. V gene TRBV19 combines with J gene TRBJ1-5; D remains ambiguous. Material for sequencing was PBMCs. CDR3 sequence reads: CASSPHLYSNQPQHF. CDR3 coding DNA: TGTGCCAGTAGTCCCCACCTATATAGCAATCAGCCCCAGCATTTT.